The 20 T cell receptor beta chains presented below share a single source sample, sequenced in a study of blood T cell repertoires in COVID-19. Some clones are missing from TCRdb's copy, which holds only in-frame ones; the method was immunoSEQ multiplex PCR. The profile shows some 200,000 clones, just over 85% of them singletons. The sample consisted of peripheral blood. The source of these receptors is a man aged 50-59 years with acute or convalescent COVID-19.

J is TRBJ2-4 and V is TRBV5-1; no firm D call. The CDR3 contains 15 residues. Germline V lookup: CDR1 SGHRS, CDR2 YFSETQ. Trimming stripped 4 bases from V and 0 bases from J, with 11 bases between. The CDR3 bases are TGCGCCAGCAGCCAATACGGTTTAGCCAAAAACATTCAGTACTTC. It specifies CASSQYGLAKNIQYF.

This chain joins TRBV27 and TRBJ1-1; 7 nucleotides match TRBD1. Germline loops: CDR1 MNHEY, CDR2 SMNVEV (reference sequence). Unmatched junction bases numbered 11, after V lost 4 bases and J lost 0 bases. The CDR3 has 17 residues. CDR3 in amino acids: CASSSLQGFPMNTEAFF. In DNA form, the CDR3 reads TGTGCCAGCAGTTCCCTACAGGGGTTCCCGATGAACACTGAAGCTTTCTTT.

The chain combines TRBV6-6 with TRBJ2-7; maybe TRBD1 (6 bases). Germline loops: CDR1 MNHNY, CDR2 SVGAGI (reference sequence). The CDR3 loop spans 14 amino acids. V gave up 6 bases and J gave up 5 bases, with 17 bases separating them. CDR3 bases: TGTGCCAGCAGACACAGGGTTAGTCTACACGAGCAGTACTTC. It encodes CASRHRVSLHEQYF.

V and J are TRBV5-6 and TRBJ2-3; 8 nucleotides match TRBD1. Germline V gene lookup returns CDR1 SGHDT and CDR2 YYEEEE. The CDR3 runs 16 residues. With 2 bases clipped from V and 4 bases from J, the junction kept 9 bases outside the gene matches. CDR3 nucleotide sequence: TGTGCCAGCAGCTTTTGGGACAGGCCACTCGCAGATACGCAGTATTTT. Residues: CASSFWDRPLADTQYF.

This clone was seen a handful of times. V is TRBV30 and J is TRBJ1-2, with 9 nucleotides matching TRBD1. CDR1 GTSNPN and CDR2 SVGIG come from the germline V gene (reference sequence). The CDR3 is 13 amino acids. Trimming at V came to 4 bases and at J to 6 bases, leaving 6 bases not matched to a gene. The CDR3 here is CAWTWTGENGYTF. In nucleotides, the CDR3 is TGTGCCTGGACCTGGACAGGGGAGAATGGCTACACCTTC. Full variable domain (missing parts from reference TRBV30 and TRBJ1-2): SQTIHQWPATLVQPVGSPLSLECTVEGTSNPNLYWYRQAAGRGLQLLFYSVGIGQISSEVPQNLSASRPQDRQFILSSKKLLLSDSGFYLCAWTWTGENGYTFGSGTRLTVV.

This clone appeared once. This chain connects TRBV5-1 to TRBJ2-7; possible D gene TRBD2, 6 bases. The V and J ends lost 0 bases and 4 bases respectively, with 17 bases between them. The CDR3 spans 16 residues. The V gene's germline CDR1 is SGHRS and CDR2 YFSETQ. CDR3 residues: CASSLALATEGYEQYF. The CDR3 nucleotides read TGCGCCAGCAGCTTGGCTCTAGCGACCGAAGGGTACGAGCAGTACTTC.

V gene TRBV19 combines with J gene TRBJ1-1; D uncertain. Trimming shortened V by 5 bases and J by 12 bases, and 16 bases separated the two germline ends. Looked up from germline, CDR1 is LNHDA and CDR2 is SQIVND (reference sequence). The CDR3 loop spans 12 amino acids. CDR3 nucleotides: TGTGCCAGTAGTGACCCGTTTTCGGGGACTTTCTTT. It codes for CASSDPFSGTFF. The full variable domain, its missing parts supplied by reference TRBV19 and TRBJ1-1, is DGGITQSPKYLFRKEGQNVTLSCEQNLNHDAMYWYRQDPGQGLRLIYYSQIVNDFQKGDIAEGYSVSREKKESFPLTVTSAQKNPTAFYLCASSDPFSGTFFGQGTRLTVV.

The J gene is TRBJ2-5, the V gene TRBV18; 10 bases map to TRBD2. This CDR3 is 17 amino acids long. After removal of 3 bases from V and 5 bases from J, the junction contained 12 bases not matched to a gene. Looked up from germline, CDR1 is KGHSH and CDR2 is LQKENI. The CDR3 sequence: CASSPTQIAGGEETQYF. Here the CDR3 DNA reads TGTGCCAGCTCACCCACTCAGATAGCGGGGGGCGAGGAGACCCAGTACTTC.

The V gene is TRBV2, the J gene TRBJ2-4; D unresolved. V was pared by 5 bases and J by 1 base, with 9 bases between. This CDR3 spans 14 amino acids. Germline-derived CDR1 and CDR2 are SNHLY and FYNNEI. CDR3 in amino acids: CASSWQDAKNIQYF. For the CDR3, the DNA is TGTGCCAGCAGTTGGCAGGATGCCAAAAACATTCAGTACTTC.

The chain employs TRBV5-5 and TRBJ2-1; 10 nucleotides match TRBD2. CDR1 SGHKS and CDR2 YYEKEE come from the germline V gene (reference sequence). This CDR3 has 16 residues. J lost 8 bases, V lost 0 bases, and 8 bases had no gene match. The CDR3 DNA is TGTGCCAGCAGCTTGGCAGGGACTAGCGAGGTCTATGAGCAGTTCTTC. It codes for CASSLAGTSEVYEQFF.

On this clone itself: This sample includes further DNA sequences coding for the same CDR3. The chain links TRBV5-1 to TRBJ1-5; D not resolved. The germline V gene has CDR1 SGHRS and CDR2 YFSETQ. Trimming pared 0 bases from V and 4 bases from J, leaving 5 bases between. The CDR3 has 13 residues. CDR3 coding DNA: TGCGCCAGCAGCTTGGGCGAGAATCAGCCCCAGCATTTT. Translation gives CASSLGENQPQHF.

The rearrangement links TRBV7-2 to TRBJ1-1, with 12 positions matching TRBD1. Germline V gene sequence: CDR1 SGHTA, CDR2 FQGNSA. CDR3 size: 15 residues. Trimming removed 5 bases from V and 11 bases from J; junction bases left unmatched: 12. The CDR3 region has the DNA TGTGCCAGCAGCCCGGGACAGGGGGCGACCGGTGGTGCTTTCTTT. Translating it yields CASSPGQGATGGAFF.

The chain is built from TRBV18 and TRBJ2-6; D may be TRBD1 (5 bases). CDR1 is KGHSH, CDR2 LQKENI, per germline. This CDR3 contains 17 residues. V lost 10 bases to trimming and J lost 1 base, with 20 bases between them. CDR3 region: CATGAPGLWSGANVLTF. CDR3 nucleotides: TGTGCCACAGGAGCCCCAGGGTTGTGGTCTGGGGCCAACGTCCTGACTTTC.

This chain connects TRBV2 to TRBJ2-2, with 8 bases fitting TRBD1. The CDR3 is 16 residues long. Germline V gene data show CDR1 as SNHLY and CDR2 as FYNNEI. Trimming at V came to 5 bases and at J to 7 bases, leaving 12 bases not matched to a gene. The CDR3 is CASSPDRGAQGGELFF. The CDR3 bases are TGTGCCAGCAGTCCTGACAGGGGAGCTCAAGGCGGGGAGCTGTTTTTT.

The chain links TRBV19 to TRBJ2-7; possibly TRBD1 for D (5 bases). Germline V CDR1 and CDR2: LNHDA, SQIVND (reference sequence). V gave up 0 bases and J gave up 6 bases, with 12 bases separating them. The CDR3 has 14 amino acids. The CDR3 here is CASSIDRVDREQYF. The CDR3 region has the DNA TGTGCCAGTAGTATAGACAGGGTGGATCGCGAGCAGTACTTC.

V gene TRBV11-1 combines with J gene TRBJ1-5; D is ambiguous. Trimming left V 5 bases short and J 2 bases short, with 13 bases between. Germline CDR1 and CDR2: SGHAT and FQDESV (reference sequence). This CDR3 spans 15 amino acids. The CDR3 nucleotides are TGTGCCAGCAGCCCCTCCGGGTCAGGCAATCAGCCCCAGCATTTT. It encodes CASSPSGSGNQPQHF.

For this clone: One end of the junction fails to match germline, which may point to a read error. This rearrangement joins TRBV2 to TRBJ2-1, with 12 bases lining up with TRBD2. This CDR3 is 13 amino acids long. Germline values: CDR1 SNHLY, CDR2 FYNNEI. The CDR3 DNA sequence: TGTGCCAGCAGTGGGTCTAGCGGGGGGGCCAGAATCTTC. Protein sequence: CASSGSSGGARIF.

The chain couples TRBV6-5 to TRBJ1-2; TRBD1 matches 7 bases. Germline-derived CDR1 and CDR2 are MNHEY and SVGAGI. The length of the CDR3 is 14 residues. The V segment lost 6 bases and the J segment 5 bases; nucleotides outside the gene matches: 9. Here the CDR3 reads CASRLLTGSYGYTF. Here the CDR3 DNA reads TGTGCCAGCAGGCTATTGACAGGGTCTTATGGCTACACCTTC.

This clone was observed a few times. The V and J genes are TRBV6-5 and TRBJ1-2; tentative D call: TRBD1 (5 bases). CDR3 length equals 12 residues. V shed 6 bases and J shed 4 bases, with 9 bases lying between them. CDR1 and CDR2 from the germline V gene are MNHEY and SVGAGI. CDR3 nucleotides: TGTGCCAGCAGGGTAACAGGCTATGGCTACACCTTC. Amino acid sequence: CASRVTGYGYTF.

The gene calls are TRBV9 and TRBJ2-1; D possibly corresponds to TRBD1 (6 bases). Deletions cut 1 base from V and 4 bases from J, with 9 bases between. Germline assignment: CDR1 SGDLS and CDR2 YYNGEE. This CDR3 has 14 residues. CDR3 sequence: CASSVQGSYNEQFF. The CDR3 DNA reads as TGTGCCAGCAGCGTACAGGGGTCTTACAATGAGCAGTTCTTC.